A single sample is the source of the 6 T cell receptor beta chains below, sequenced in a study of T cell responses to AZD1222 COVID-19 vaccine. Sequencing was performed with immunoSEQ multiplex PCR; in TCRdb, only in-frame clones are kept and a portion is missing. The sample lists about 110,000 clones; roughly 87% were seen once. The input for sequencing was peripheral blood, taken on day 0 of MenACWY control vaccination. These receptors originate from an adult in good health.

In its sample, this clone was seen once. This sequence joins TRBV3-1 (or the pseudogene TRBV3-2) and TRBJ2-1; D possibly uses TRBD1 or TRBD2 (5 bases each). The CDR3 sequence is 15 residues long. Germline CDR1 and CDR2: LGHDT and YNNKEL (reference sequence). V was cut by 3 bases and J by 4 bases, with 13 bases left in between. The CDR3 spells CASSQRPGRYNEQFF. DNA for the CDR3: TGTGCCAGCAGCCAGAGACCGGGACGTTACAATGAGCAGTTCTTC.

The chain has TRBV6-5 and TRBJ2-1; a possible D gene is TRBD1 (5 bases). Deletions cut 6 bases from V and 5 bases from J, with 14 bases between. CDR1 is MNHEY, CDR2 SVGAGI, per germline. The CDR3 extends over 14 amino acids. The chain's CDR3 is CASRLDTADNEQFF. CDR3 in DNA: TGTGCCAGCAGACTGGACACGGCGGACAATGAGCAGTTCTTC.

The V and J genes are TRBV20-1 and TRBJ2-7, with 7 bases that match TRBD1. V lost 3 bases, J lost 3 bases, and 5 bases stayed unmatched. There are 13 residues in the CDR3. CDR1 is DFQATT, CDR2 SNEGSKA, per germline (reference sequence). This CDR3 is CSASSAGGYEQYF. For the CDR3, the DNA is TGCAGTGCTAGTAGCGCAGGGGGCTACGAGCAGTACTTC.

This chain joins TRBV6-5 and TRBJ1-1; D remains ambiguous. V lost 8 bases and J lost 4, with 17 bases in between. The CDR3 covers 14 residues. Per the germline V gene, CDR1 is MNHEY and CDR2 is SVGAGI. This CDR3 is CASARGPGGTEAFF. In nucleotides, the CDR3 is TGTGCCAGCGCCCGAGGGCCCGGAGGCACTGAAGCTTTCTTT.

This clone was detected only a few times. This chain links TRBV7-8 with TRBJ1-1; D gene uncertain. Germline loops: CDR1 SGHVS, CDR2 FQNEAQ. Trimming cost V 2 bases and J 5 bases, with 15 bases left between them. CDR3 length: 15 residues. This CDR3 is CASSLQPGKGTEAFF. For the CDR3, the DNA is TGTGCCAGCAGCTTACAGCCGGGGAAAGGGACTGAAGCTTTCTTT. Drawing the rest from reference TRBV7-8 and TRBJ1-1, the complete variable domain is GAGVSQSPRYKVAKRGQDVALRCDPISGHVSLFWYQQALGQGPEFLTYFQNEAQLDKSGLPSDRFFAERPEGSVSTLKIQRTQQEDSAVYLCASSLQPGKGTEAFFGQGTRLTVV.

V usage is TRBV7-9 and J usage is TRBJ2-1; TRBD2 matches at 9 bases. Germline CDR1 SEHNR, CDR2 FQNEAQ (reference sequence). CDR3 length: 13 residues. With V trimmed by 7 bases and J by 5 bases, 3 bases remained unmatched. The CDR3 sequence: CASTLAGNNEQFF. CDR3 sequence (DNA): TGTGCCAGCACGCTAGCGGGGAACAATGAGCAGTTCTTC.